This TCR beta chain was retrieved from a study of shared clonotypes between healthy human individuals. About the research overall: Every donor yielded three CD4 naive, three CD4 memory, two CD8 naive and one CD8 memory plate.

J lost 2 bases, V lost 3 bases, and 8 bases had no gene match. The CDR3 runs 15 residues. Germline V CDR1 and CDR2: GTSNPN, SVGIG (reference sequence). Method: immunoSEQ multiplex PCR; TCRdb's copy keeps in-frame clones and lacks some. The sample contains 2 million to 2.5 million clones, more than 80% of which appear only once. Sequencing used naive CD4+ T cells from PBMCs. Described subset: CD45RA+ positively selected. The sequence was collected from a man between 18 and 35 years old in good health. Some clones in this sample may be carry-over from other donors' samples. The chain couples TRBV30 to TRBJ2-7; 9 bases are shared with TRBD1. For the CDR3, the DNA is TGTGCCTGGAGCCCAATCGGGACAGGGCCCTACGAGCAGTACTTC. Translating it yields CAWSPIGTGPYEQYF. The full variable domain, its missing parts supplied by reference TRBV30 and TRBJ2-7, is SQTIHQWPATLVQPVGSPLSLECTVEGTSNPNLYWYRQAAGRGLQLLFYSVGIGQISSEVPQNLSASRPQDRQFILSSKKLLLSDSGFYLCAWSPIGTGPYEQYFGPGTRLTVT.